This TCR beta chain was found in a study of long-term antiretroviral therapy in people with HIV. This CDR3 contains 14 residues. Germline CDR1 and CDR2: MNHNS and SASEGT. Trimming removed 7 bases from V and 4 bases from J, with 15 bases in between. An immunoSEQ assay, version v3.0, was performed at survey level. The data were produced by immunoSEQ multiplex PCR, yet TCRdb's version contains in-frame clones alone and is incomplete. The sample lists some 9,700 clones, roughly 70% occurring once. The source material was unsorted PBMCs, sampled 1.8 years before starting antiretroviral therapy. The chain employs TRBV6-1 and TRBJ2-3; maybe TRBD1 (7 bases). The clonotype was recovered from a man in his forties with HIV. CDR3 loop: CASNEGGGPDTQYF. The CDR3 DNA follows: TGTGCCAGCAACGAAGGAGGGGGCCCAGATACGCAGTATTTT.